This note documents a single T cell receptor beta chain sequence. At one end, the junction sequence differs from germline, possibly due to a read error. Extracted total RNA amounted to at least 5.5 micrograms for each sample. This specimen comes from a study of blood T cells in healthy people across ages. This CDR3 region has 16 residues. Through a sample-barcoded 5' primer and a J-beta primer mix, a second PCR was run for roughly 6 to 11 cycles. TCRdb independently ran MiXCR on the 5' RACE reads; one entry per CDR3 protein. This sample has 1.5 million to 2 million distinct CDR3 sequences; 28% occur once, and the top ten carry about 8%.

The TCR was taken from a woman aged 25 to 39 in good health. The sequenced sample consisted of blood. This chain connects TRBV12-3 or TRBV12-4 to TRBJ2-3; weak D call: TRBD2 (5 bases). CDR3 region: CASSLDFIPSTDAQYF. DNA of the CDR3: TGTGCCAGCAGTTTAGACTTCATACCTAGCACAGATGCGCAGTATTTT.